A single sample is the source of the 26 T cell receptor beta chains below, sequenced in a study of technical replicates of blood from a handful of donors (dated 2017 in TCRdb). The library was generated by the immunoSEQ multiplex PCR assay. This is the immuneACCESS table as TCRdb keeps it, with only in-frame sequences that have V and J called. A part of the clones is gone; compared with another copy, unresolved V genes explain less than half, and the rest is unexplained. A total of 55,000 to 85,000 clones appear in this sample, about 97% of them only once. Roughly 0.26% of the sample goes to the ten largest clones. Specimen: T cells isolated from PBMCs. The receptor set was obtained from a human donor in good health.

The chain carries TRBV29-1 and TRBJ2-3, with 15 bases aligning to TRBD2. The CDR3 length is 18 residues. Germline lookup yields CDR1 SQVTM and CDR2 ANQGSEA. V lost 4 bases to trimming and J lost 4 bases; unmatched junction nucleotides: 12. The chain's CDR3 is CSVGWTSGRAVEADTQYF. The DNA of the CDR3 is TGCAGCGTTGGTTGGACTAGCGGGAGGGCCGTGGAGGCAGATACGCAGTATTTT.

J is TRBJ2-3 and V is TRBV19; 10 positions match TRBD2. The ends lost 8 bases at V and 4 bases at J; junction bases unmatched: 3. This CDR3 has 13 residues. Germline V gives CDR1 LNHDA, CDR2 SQIVND (reference sequence). CDR3: CASSLAGADTQYF. The CDR3 coding sequence is TGTGCCAGTTCGCTAGCGGGGGCAGATACGCAGTATTTT.

With respect to this clone: The DNA is left out, because the CDR3 cannot be placed on it with certainty; the CDR3 is given as TCRdb lists it. V usage is TRBV2 and J usage is TRBJ1-2; TRBD1, the D gene given by the table, was not confirmed from the DNA. Per germline, CDR1 SNHLY and CDR2 FYNNEI. 15 amino acids form the CDR3, both terminal residues included. CDR3 region: CASSAFLAVSYGYTF.

This clone was observed once. CDR3: CASQTSGIYNEQFF. The CDR3, as DNA: TGTGCCAGCCAAACTAGCGGGATCTACAATGAGCAGTTCTTC. The chain links TRBV18 to TRBJ2-1, with 10 bases that match TRBD2. CDR1 KGHSH and CDR2 LQKENI come from the germline V gene. J lost 3 bases, V lost 8 bases, and 4 bases had no gene match. The CDR3 extends over 14 amino acids. The variable domain in full, with the rest retrieved from reference TRBV18 and TRBJ2-1, is NAGVMQNPRHLVRRRGQEARLRCSPMKGHSHVYWYRQLPEEGLKFMVYLQKENIIDESGMPKERFSAEFPKEGPSILRIQQVVRGDSAAYFCASQTSGIYNEQFFGPGTRLTVL.

The chain recombines TRBV30 with TRBJ2-7; 7 bases line up with TRBD2. The CDR3 is made up of 13 amino acids. Germline V lookup: CDR1 GTSNPN, CDR2 SVGIG (reference sequence). V lost 3 bases to trimming and J lost 3 bases; unmatched junction nucleotides: 5. The CDR3 reads CAWRDGEGYEQYF. The CDR3 DNA reads TGTGCCTGGAGGGATGGGGAGGGCTACGAGCAGTACTTC.

The chain employs TRBV4-1 and TRBJ2-3; 8 bases are shared with TRBD2. Germline V CDR1 and CDR2: MGHRA, YSYEKL. With V trimmed by 0 bases and J by 4 bases, 9 bases remained unmatched. The length of the CDR3 is 17 residues. CDR3 nucleotide sequence: TGCGCCAGCAGCCAAGATATTTGGCGGGAGGTGCCAGATACGCAGTATTTT. Its translation is CASSQDIWREVPDTQYF.

In its sample, this clone was seen once. The gene calls are TRBV11-2 and TRBJ1-1; D is undetermined. With 5 bases removed from V and 7 bases from J, the gap between germline ends came to 14 bases. Germline V gives CDR1 SGHAT, CDR2 FQNNGV. The CDR3 totals 13 residues. CDR3 amino acids: CASSLEESLEAFF. The CDR3 DNA reads as TGTGCCAGCAGCCTTGAGGAATCACTTGAAGCTTTCTTT.

V gene TRBV28 combines with J gene TRBJ1-1; TRBD1 aligns across 11 bases. The CDR3 length is 14 residues. Germline V lookup: CDR1 MDHEN, CDR2 SYDVKM. V shed 5 bases, J shed 1 base, and the junction held 0 bases outside the gene matches. In nucleotides, the CDR3 is TGTGCCAGCAGTGGACAGGGGGCGAACACTGAAGCTTTCTTT. It is translated as CASSGQGANTEAFF.

In its sample, this clone was seen once. This chain connects TRBV7-9 to TRBJ2-7, with TRBD2 as a possible D gene (5 bases). V was shortened by 3 bases and J by 2 bases, with 11 bases between the two germline ends. This CDR3 is built from 14 residues. The germline gives CDR1 SEHNR, CDR2 FQNEAQ (reference sequence). CDR3 DNA: TGTGCCAGCAGCTTTAGTTTGCGGGCCTACGAGCAGTACTTC. The encoded protein is CASSFSLRAYEQYF.

The chain recombines TRBV9 with TRBJ2-7, with TRBD2 matching over 12 bases. The trim removed 9 bases at V and 5 bases at J, leaving 9 bases unmatched. The CDR3 totals 14 residues. CDR1 and CDR2 from the germline V gene are SGDLS and YYNGEE. This CDR3 reads CATQGLAGKNEQYF. The CDR3, as DNA: TGTGCCACCCAAGGACTAGCGGGAAAGAACGAGCAGTACTTC.

The CDR3 DNA reads TGTGCCAGCAGGGGGACTAGCGGGAGAACAGATACGCAGTATTTT. Protein product: CASRGTSGRTDTQYF. This rearrangement joins TRBV2 to TRBJ2-3; 14 nucleotides agree with TRBD2. The CDR3 sequence is 15 residues long. V gave up 6 bases and J gave up 3 bases; unmatched junction bases: 2. The V gene's germline CDR1 is SNHLY and CDR2 FYNNEI.

The V gene is TRBV19, the J gene TRBJ2-6; 7 nucleotides line up with TRBD1. CDR3 size: 18 residues. Unmatched junction bases numbered 8, after V lost 3 bases and J lost 0 bases. In germline, CDR1 is LNHDA, CDR2 SQIVND (reference sequence). CDR3 sequence: CASSIPGQFYSGANVLTF. The CDR3 DNA reads TGTGCCAGTAGTATCCCGGGACAGTTCTACTCTGGGGCCAACGTCCTGACTTTC. Supplemented by reference TRBV19 and TRBJ2-6, the full variable domain reads DGGITQSPKYLFRKEGQNVTLSCEQNLNHDAMYWYRQDPGQGLRLIYYSQIVNDFQKGDIAEGYSVSREKKESFPLTVTSAQKNPTAFYLCASSIPGQFYSGANVLTFGAGSRLTVL.

This rearrangement joins TRBV28 to TRBJ2-1, with D possibly being TRBD2 (6 bases). V shed 3 bases and J shed 2 bases, with 8 bases lying between them. Germline CDR1 is MDHEN and CDR2 is SYDVKM. This CDR3 contains 14 residues. Written as DNA, the CDR3 is TGTGCCAGCAGTTTGGCTAGCGCCTACAATGAGCAGTTCTTC. Translating gives CASSLASAYNEQFF.

This clone was observed a single time. CDR3 DNA: TGTGCCAGCAGCCCTGGACAAGCCTACGAGCAGTACTTC. It specifies CASSPGQAYEQYF. V gene TRBV4-2 combines with J gene TRBJ2-7, with a weak D call TRBD1 (5 bases). Trimming stripped 4 bases from V and 2 bases from J, with 9 bases between. Germline V CDR1 and CDR2: LGHNA, YNFKEQ. This CDR3 has 13 residues.

The V and J genes are TRBV4-2 and TRBJ2-3; tentatively, D is TRBD1 (5 bases). CDR3 size: 16 residues. V was pared by 3 bases and J by 3 bases, with 16 bases between. Germline V CDR1 and CDR2: LGHNA, YNFKEQ. CDR3 coding DNA: TGTGCCAGCAGCCAGATAAGTGCAAGGGGTACAGATACGCAGTATTTT. As protein: CASSQISARGTDTQYF.

The chain joins TRBV7-9 to TRBJ2-7; D remains unclear. This CDR3 comprises 14 residues. V was clipped by 2 bases and J by 2 bases, with 10 bases between them. In germline, CDR1 is SEHNR, CDR2 FQNEAQ (reference sequence). Here the CDR3 DNA reads TGTGCCAGCAGCTTAAGAGTAGCCACCTACGAGCAGTACTTC. The encoded protein is CASSLRVATYEQYF.

The rearrangement uses TRBV4-1 and TRBJ1-5, with 10 bases lining up with TRBD1. From germline, CDR1 is MGHRA and CDR2 YSYEKL. V gave up 1 base and J gave up 7 bases; unmatched junction bases: 4. This CDR3 contains 15 residues. CDR3 amino acids: CASSQADRGRQPQHF. CDR3 in DNA: TGCGCCAGCAGCCAAGCGGACAGGGGGAGGCAGCCCCAGCATTTT.

The chain links TRBV28 to TRBJ2-1; TRBD2 is a possible D gene (6 bases). The CDR3 covers 18 residues. Looked up from germline, CDR1 is MDHEN and CDR2 is SYDVKM. Trimming shortened V by 2 bases and J by 1 base, and 18 bases separated the two germline ends. The CDR3 nucleotides are TGTGCCAGCAGTTTAAGGTTCTTGACTAGAAATTCCTACAATGAGCAGTTCTTC. Amino acids: CASSLRFLTRNSYNEQFF.

The chain is built from TRBV4-2 and TRBJ2-5; possible D gene TRBD1, 5 bases. Germline V gene lookup returns CDR1 LGHNA and CDR2 YNFKEQ. The CDR3 runs 14 residues. V dropped 0 bases and J dropped 5 bases, with 10 bases sitting between them. CDR3 bases: TGTGCCAGCAGCCAAGATACATCAGGGGAGACCCAGTACTTC. Its protein product is CASSQDTSGETQYF.

This chain connects TRBV27 to TRBJ2-2; the match to TRBD2 covers 8 bases. Trimming at V came to 10 bases and at J to 4 bases, leaving 5 bases not matched to a gene. CDR3 length equals 13 residues. Germline loops: CDR1 MNHEY, CDR2 SMNVEV (reference sequence). In nucleotides, the CDR3 is TGTGCCACCGGGACTAGTCCCACCGGGGAGCTGTTTTTT. This gives the protein CATGTSPTGELFF.

The rearrangement links TRBV7-2 to TRBJ2-3; D might be TRBD1 (6 bases). The CDR3 consists of 16 residues. The V end was cut by 6 bases, the J end by 3 bases, with 19 bases between. Germline CDR1 and CDR2: SGHTA and FQGNSA. The CDR3 loop reads CASSPLGHRRTDTQYF. The CDR3 nucleotides read TGTGCCAGCAGTCCGTTGGGACACCGAAGGACAGATACGCAGTATTTT.

The chain combines TRBV5-6 with TRBJ2-2, with 12 bases identical to TRBD2. V lost 1 base, J lost 4 bases, and 5 bases stayed unmatched. CDR1 and CDR2 from the germline V gene are SGHDT and YYEEEE. The CDR3 extends over 17 amino acids. CDR3 sequence reads: CASSLQASGRVTGELFF. The CDR3 DNA reads TGTGCCAGCAGCTTGCAGGCTAGCGGGAGGGTCACCGGGGAGCTGTTTTTT.

The V and J genes are TRBV11-2 and TRBJ2-1; 7 bases map to TRBD2. Germline V gives CDR1 SGHAT, CDR2 FQNNGV. V lost 0 bases, J lost 9 bases, and 11 bases stayed unmatched. The CDR3 is made up of 16 amino acids. The CDR3 DNA follows: TGTGCCAGCAGCTTAGATAATGGCGGGAGTGTATTTGAGCAGTTCTTC. Translating gives CASSLDNGGSVFEQFF.

The J gene is TRBJ2-7, the V gene TRBV6-5, with unresolved D. This CDR3 has 12 amino acids. Germline CDR1 reads MNHEY; CDR2 reads SVGAGI. Deletions cut 4 bases from V and 5 bases from J, with 9 bases between. The CDR3 here is CASSSVGHEQYF. CDR3 nucleotides: TGTGCCAGCAGTTCAGTTGGCCACGAGCAGTACTTC.

The genes are TRBV23-1 and TRBJ1-1, with TRBD1 as a possible D gene (6 bases). TRBV23-1 is an ORF, with its function uncertain. Between the trimmed V and J ends, which lost 6 bases and 0 bases, there was a span of 11 bases. CDR3 length: 14 amino acids. CDR3 nucleotide sequence: TGCGCCAGCAGAACGGACAGCTTGAACACTGAAGCTTTCTTT. Translation: CASRTDSLNTEAFF.

V usage is TRBV9 and J usage is TRBJ1-1; D is perhaps TRBD1 (6 bases). Trimming pared 4 bases from V and 0 bases from J, leaving 13 bases between. This CDR3 is built from 15 residues. Per germline, CDR1 SGDLS and CDR2 YYNGEE. The CDR3 spells CASSPRTAVNTEAFF. For the CDR3, the DNA is TGTGCCAGCAGCCCACGGACAGCTGTGAACACTGAAGCTTTCTTT.